The clone carrying this T cell receptor (beta chain) was seen more than once but under ten times. Antigen: not known. One entry per CDR3 protein results from TCRdb running MiXCR on the RT-PCR reads. Of some 850,000 distinct CDR3 sequences listed, around a sixth are singletons. The CDR3 spans 14 residues. From germline, CDR1 is SEHNR and CDR2 FQNEAQ (reference sequence). V was pared by 2 bases and J by 5 bases, with 12 bases between. This sample was taken from a study of response to subunit inactivated influenza vaccine. General study points: Only a handful of new T cells, the authors suggested, are recruited with each seasonal influenza vaccination.

The receptor's source is a man aged 50 to 60 who received an inactivated influenza vaccine. The sample consisted of PBMCs from blood, taken 4 to 6 days after vaccination. The chain couples TRBV7-9 to TRBJ1-2; D remains ambiguous. Written as DNA, the CDR3 is TGTGCCAGCAGCTTAAGCCTCCTGGAATATGGCTACACCTTC. Its protein is CASSLSLLEYGYTF.